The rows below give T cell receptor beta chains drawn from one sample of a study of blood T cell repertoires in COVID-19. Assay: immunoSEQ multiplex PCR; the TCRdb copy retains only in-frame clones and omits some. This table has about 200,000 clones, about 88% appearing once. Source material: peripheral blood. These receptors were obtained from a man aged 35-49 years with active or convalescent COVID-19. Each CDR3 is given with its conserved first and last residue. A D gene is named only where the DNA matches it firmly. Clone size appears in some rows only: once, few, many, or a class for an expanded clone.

CASSRTGLMEETQYF TGTGCCAGCAGCCGGACAGGGTTAATGGAAGAGACCCAGTACTTC . TRBJ2-5 TRBV13 TRBD1
CASSLTGYYEQYF TGTGCCAGCAGTTTGACAGGTTACTACGAGCAGTACTTC . TRBJ2-7 TRBV28 .
CASSLDSMFQPQHF TGTGCCAGCAGTTTGGACAGTATGTTCCAGCCCCAGCATTTT . TRBJ1-5 TRBV27 .
CASSRWTGTNEKLFF TGCGCCAGCAGCCGCTGGACAGGGACAAATGAAAAACTGTTTTTT . TRBJ1-4 TRBV4-1 TRBD1
CASSDLGGYQETQYF TGTGCCAGCAGCGATCTCGGAGGGTACCAAGAGACCCAGTACTTC . TRBJ2-5 TRBV5-6 .
CAWGLAGGPQETQYF TGTGCCTGGGGACTAGCGGGAGGTCCACAAGAGACCCAGTACTTC . TRBJ2-5 TRBV30 TRBD2
CASSLHTDSNQPQHF TGTGCCAGCAGTTTACATACAGATAGCAATCAGCCCCAGCATTTT . TRBJ1-5 TRBV28 .
CASQREGREGEQFF TGTGCCTCCCAGCGGGAGGGCCGCGAGGGTGAGCAGTTCTTC . TRBJ2-1 TRBV4-2 TRBD2
CASSSSGAAEETQYF TGCGCCAGCAGCTCCAGCGGTGCCGCAGAAGAGACCCAGTACTTC . TRBJ2-5 TRBV5-1 .
CASSPGTGAYGYTF TGTGCCAGCAGTCCCGGGACAGGGGCCTATGGCTACACCTTC . TRBJ1-2 TRBV28 TRBD1
CASSLAVYYNEQFF TGTGCCAGCAGTTTGGCGGTTTACTACAATGAGCAGTTCTTC . TRBJ2-1 TRBV28 .
CASSLGGGGAKPQHF TGTGCCAGCAGTTTAGGCGGCGGGGGGGCAAAGCCCCAGCATTTT . TRBJ1-5 TRBV28 .
CASSLEPGNYGYTF TGTGCCAGCTCACTCGAACCGGGAAACTATGGCTACACCTTC . TRBJ1-2 TRBV18 .
CASSNLAGGNEQFF TGTGCCAGCAGTAATCTAGCGGGAGGTAATGAGCAGTTCTTC once TRBJ2-1 TRBV6-2/TRBV6-3 TRBD2
CASSPDRGYEKLFF TGCGCCAGCAGCCCAGACAGGGGGTACGAAAAACTGTTTTTT . TRBJ1-4 TRBV4-1 TRBD1
CASSMQNYGYTF TGTGCCAGTAGTATGCAGAACTATGGCTACACCTTC few TRBJ1-2 TRBV19 .
CASSQDQGIGEAFF TGTGCCAGCAGCCAAGATCAGGGGATAGGCGAAGCTTTCTTT . TRBJ1-1 TRBV3-1/TRBV3-2 .
CASSLGGGAVYEQFF TGTGCCAGCAGTTTAGGCGGGGGGGCCGTTTATGAGCAGTTCTTC . TRBJ2-1 TRBV6-5 TRBD2
CASSPGTSGIETQYF TGTGCCAGCAGCCCTGGGACTAGCGGAATAGAGACCCAGTACTTC . TRBJ2-5 TRBV5-4 TRBD2
CASSSSRLAGVSETQYF TGTGCCAGCAGCTCCTCAAGGCTAGCGGGGGTCTCAGAGACCCAGTACTTC . TRBJ2-5 TRBV7-2 TRBD2
CASSYWQGVQETQYF TGTGCCAGCAGTTACTGGCAGGGGGTACAGGAGACCCAGTACTTC . TRBJ2-5 TRBV6-5 TRBD1
CASTRQGSTDTQYF TGTGCCAGCACCCGACAGGGAAGCACAGATACGCAGTATTTT once TRBJ2-3 TRBV7-9 TRBD1
CASSGGQGGHF TGTGCCAGCAGTGGGGGACAGGGTGGCCACTTT many TRBJ1-6 TRBV28 TRBD1
CASSRGPNPTDTQYF TGTGCCAGCAGTAGGGGGCCGAACCCCACAGATACGCAGTATTTT . TRBJ2-3 TRBV6-5 TRBD1
CAWSVTGSGNSPLHF TGTGCCTGGAGTGTAACAGGCTCGGGCAATTCACCCCTCCACTTT . TRBJ1-6 TRBV30 .
CATREGSGGDNEQFF TGTGCCACCAGGGAAGGTAGCGGGGGGGACAATGAGCAGTTCTTC . TRBJ2-1 TRBV24-1 TRBD2
CASSHHIQGGDTEAFF TGCGCCAGCAGCCACCATATCCAGGGAGGCGACACTGAAGCTTTCTTT . TRBJ1-1 TRBV4-1 .
CASSSTGGRQETQYF TGTGCCAGCAGTTCCACAGGGGGCAGGCAAGAGACCCAGTACTTC . TRBJ2-5 TRBV28 TRBD1
CASIRGLTNEKLFF TGTGCCAGCATCAGGGGGCTGACTAATGAAAAACTGTTTTTT . TRBJ1-4 TRBV2 TRBD1
CSVGPGQGMNTEAFF TGCAGCGTGGGACCGGGACAGGGAATGAACACTGAAGCTTTCTTT . TRBJ1-1 TRBV29-1 TRBD1
CASSPTGGNQPQHF TGCGCCAGCAGTCCGACAGGGGGCAATCAGCCCCAGCATTTT few TRBJ1-5 TRBV23-1 TRBD1
CASSLVAGSSEKLFF TGCGCCAGCAGCTTGGTTGCAGGGTCCTCTGAAAAACTGTTTTTT . TRBJ1-4 TRBV5-1 .
CASSAVHNYGYTF TGTGCCAGCAGCGCAGTGCACAACTATGGCTACACCTTC . TRBJ1-2 TRBV2 .
CASSFKVSGQIHYGYTF TGTGCCAGCAGCTTTAAAGTATCGGGACAGATTCACTATGGCTACACCTTC . TRBJ1-2 TRBV7-2 TRBD1
CASSLDMNTEAFF TGTGCCAGCAGCTTAGACATGAACACTGAAGCTTTCTTT . TRBJ1-1 TRBV7-9 .
CASSQREGISDTQYF TGTGCCAGCAGCCAGCGGGAGGGGATCTCAGATACGCAGTATTTT . TRBJ2-3 TRBV3-1/TRBV3-2 TRBD2
CASSQGQYSDGYTF TGTGCCAGCAGCCAAGGACAGTATTCGGATGGCTACACCTTC . TRBJ1-2 TRBV3-1/TRBV3-2 .
CASSFTGNQPQHF TGTGCCAGCAGTTTTACAGGTAATCAGCCCCAGCATTTT . TRBJ1-5 TRBV27 .
CASSGALAGPMREQFF TGTGCCAGCAGTGGTGCACTAGCGGGCCCCATGCGGGAGCAGTTCTTC . TRBJ2-1 TRBV2 TRBD2
CASSYSREADGTIYF TGTGCCAGCAGTTACTCTCGGGAGGCGGACGGCACCATATATTTT . TRBJ1-3 TRBV6-5 .
CASSQGALLQETQYF TGTGCCAGCAGCCAAGGGGCCTTGCTACAAGAGACCCAGTACTTC . TRBJ2-5 TRBV14 .
CASSLSPVIYEQYF TGTGCCAGCAGTTTAAGTCCAGTAATCTACGAGCAGTACTTC . TRBJ2-7 TRBV28 .
CASSSTSGSYEQYF TGTGCCAGCAGTTCGACTAGCGGGAGCTACGAGCAGTACTTC . TRBJ2-7 TRBV27 TRBD2
CASSYTGGGYGYTF TGTGCCAGCAGCTATACAGGGGGCGGCTATGGCTACACCTTC . TRBJ1-2 TRBV11-2 TRBD1
CASSLAGVSGNTIYF TGCGCCAGCAGCTTGGCCGGGGTCTCTGGAAACACCATATATTTT . TRBJ1-3 TRBV5-1 .